This passage covers 4 T cell receptor beta chains from one sample sequenced in a study of CD8+CD57+ T cells in acquired aplastic anemia. An expansion of CD8+CD57+ cells by flow cytometry had been shown in patients chosen for sequencing. Profiling that covered TCR beta VDJ and CDR3 relied on genomic DNA as its template. TCRdb reprocessed the reads via MiXCR and lists one record per CDR3 protein. The sample lists approximately 150,000 distinct CDR3 sequences, about 45% occurring once. Sequenced sample: sorted CD4+, CD8+, or CD8+CD57+ T cells (not recorded which) from PBMCs. Source of these receptors: a human donor with aplastic anemia.

This chain joins TRBV20-1 and TRBJ2-7; maybe TRBD1 (6 bases). Germline assignment: CDR1 DFQATT and CDR2 SNEGSKA (reference sequence). Trimming left V 4 bases short and J 5 bases short, with 12 bases between. The CDR3 totals 12 residues. The CDR3 sequence is CSATRQADEQYF. CDR3 sequence (DNA): TGCAGTGCTACCCGACAGGCCGACGAGCAGTACTTC.

The chain joins TRBV15 to TRBJ1-6; no firm D call. V gave up 0 bases and J gave up 8 bases, with 5 bases separating them. In germline, CDR1 is LNHNV, CDR2 YYDKDF (reference sequence). The CDR3 is 13 residues long. CDR3: CATSRDLDSPLHF. CDR3 nucleotide sequence: TGTGCCACCAGCAGAGATCTAGATTCACCCCTCCACTTT.

The table lists this clonotype with many counts. The rearrangement joins TRBV19 to TRBJ1-5; 7 bases agree with TRBD1. The CDR3 sequence is 15 residues long. The ends lost 3 bases at V and 7 bases at J; junction bases unmatched: 9. The germline gives CDR1 LNHDA, CDR2 SQIVND (reference sequence). The CDR3 is CASSIMPRGPQPQHF. The CDR3 DNA sequence: TGTGCCAGTAGTATTATGCCTAGGGGGCCCCAGCCCCAGCATTTT.

This clonotype was seen more than once but under ten times. J is TRBJ2-7 and V is TRBV2; a possible D gene is TRBD1 (6 bases). The CDR3 has 12 residues. V lost 4 bases, J lost 4 bases, and 8 bases lay in between. Germline V gene lookup returns CDR1 SNHLY and CDR2 FYNNEI. For the CDR3, the DNA is TGTGCCAGCAGTGTAGGACAGTACGAGCAGTACTTC. Translated: CASSVGQYEQYF.